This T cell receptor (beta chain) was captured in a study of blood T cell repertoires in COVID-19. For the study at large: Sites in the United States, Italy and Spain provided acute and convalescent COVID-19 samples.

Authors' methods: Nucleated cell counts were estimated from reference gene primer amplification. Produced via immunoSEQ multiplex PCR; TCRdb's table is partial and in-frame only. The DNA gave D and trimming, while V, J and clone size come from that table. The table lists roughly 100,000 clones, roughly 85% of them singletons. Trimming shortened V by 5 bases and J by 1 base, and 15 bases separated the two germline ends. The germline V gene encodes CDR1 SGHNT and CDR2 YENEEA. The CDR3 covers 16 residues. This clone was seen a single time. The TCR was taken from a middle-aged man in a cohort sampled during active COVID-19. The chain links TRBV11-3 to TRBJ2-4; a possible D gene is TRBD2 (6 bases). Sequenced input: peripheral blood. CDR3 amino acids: CASSPDGSGAKNIQYF. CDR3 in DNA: TGTGCCAGCAGCCCTGACGGAAGCGGGGCCAAAAACATTCAGTACTTC. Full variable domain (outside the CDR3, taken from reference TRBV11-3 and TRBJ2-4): EAGVVQSPRYKIIEKKQPVAFWCNPISGHNTLYWYLQNLGQGPELLIRYENEEAVDDSQLPKDRFSAERLKGVDSTLKIQPAELGDSAVYLCASSPDGSGAKNIQYFGAGTRLSVL.